Reported below is one T cell receptor (beta chain). Its specificity is not known. This record belongs to a study of Ad26.COV2.S vaccination and SARS-CoV-2 variants. Whole-study results and caveats: The TCR-based breadth and depth measures might underestimate overall T cell responses. Reported post-vaccination CD8+ and CD4+ T cell responses to spike showed substantial breadth.

Sequenced by immunoSEQ multiplex PCR; TCRdb stores in-frame clones only, minus some. This table has approximately 460,000 clones, 89% appearing once. The treatment is: roughly 18 received Ad26.COV2.S at low or high dose, single or two shots; 5 received placebo; per-sample allocation not given. Sampling took place 63 days after the first vaccine or placebo injection. The CDR3 length is 13 residues. Germline CDR1 and CDR2: SGHTA and FQGNSA. V was trimmed by 5 bases and J by 4 bases, leaving 8 bases between them. The chain uses TRBV7-2 and TRBJ2-2; D is uncertain. This clonotype was sampled from a person aged 18 to 65 who received the Ad26.COV2.S COVID-19 vaccine or a placebo. The source was peripheral blood, collected in a trial of Ad26.COV2.S vaccine versus placebo. CDR3 sequence (DNA): TGTGCCAGCAGCCCCTCAGGCACCGGGGAGCTGTTTTTT. Encoded protein: CASSPSGTGELFF.